This T cell receptor (beta chain) was recorded in a study of T-cell reconstitution after alpha-beta-depleted transplantation in children. Unique molecular identifiers were incorporated into the prepared TCRbeta library. Each CDR3 protein gets one entry after TCRdb re-called the PCR reads with MiXCR. The sample contains 150,000 to 200,000 distinct CDR3 sequences, approximately 6.8% of which appear only once. Ten or more counts support this clonotype. The CDR3 extends over 22 amino acids. The germline V gene has CDR1 MGHRA and CDR2 YSYEKL. The V gene lost 1 base and the J gene lost 10 bases, with 38 bases spanning the gap.

The sequencing here drew on PBMCs, taken before TCRalphabeta/CD19-depleted stem cell transplant. The sequence was collected from a girl less than two years old with combined immunodeficiency, due to receive a stem cell transplant. The chain couples TRBV4-1 to TRBJ2-1, with TRBD1 as a possible D gene (9 bases). CDR3 nucleotide sequence: TGCGCCAGCAGCCAAGTAACAGGGGGCGATAGTGACAGCGGGAGTTTAGGGTGGGAGCAGTTCTTC. Translated, it gives CASSQVTGGDSDSGSLGWEQFF.